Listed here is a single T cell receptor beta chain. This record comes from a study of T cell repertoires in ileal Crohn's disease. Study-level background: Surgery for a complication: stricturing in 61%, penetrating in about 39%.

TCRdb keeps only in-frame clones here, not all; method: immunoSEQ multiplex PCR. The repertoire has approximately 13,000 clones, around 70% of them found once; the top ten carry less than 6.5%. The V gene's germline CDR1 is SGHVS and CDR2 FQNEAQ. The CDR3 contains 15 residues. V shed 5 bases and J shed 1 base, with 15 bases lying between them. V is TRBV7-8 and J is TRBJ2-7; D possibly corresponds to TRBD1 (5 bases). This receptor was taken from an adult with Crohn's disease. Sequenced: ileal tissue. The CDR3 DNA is TGTGCCAGCAGCCCCGACAGCTCGATTTCCTACGAGCAGTACTTC. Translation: CASSPDSSISYEQYF. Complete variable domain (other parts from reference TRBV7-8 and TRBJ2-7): GAGVSQSPRYKVAKRGQDVALRCDPISGHVSLFWYQQALGQGPEFLTYFQNEAQLDKSGLPSDRFFAERPEGSVSTLKIQRTQQEDSAVYLCASSPDSSISYEQYFGPGTRLTVT.